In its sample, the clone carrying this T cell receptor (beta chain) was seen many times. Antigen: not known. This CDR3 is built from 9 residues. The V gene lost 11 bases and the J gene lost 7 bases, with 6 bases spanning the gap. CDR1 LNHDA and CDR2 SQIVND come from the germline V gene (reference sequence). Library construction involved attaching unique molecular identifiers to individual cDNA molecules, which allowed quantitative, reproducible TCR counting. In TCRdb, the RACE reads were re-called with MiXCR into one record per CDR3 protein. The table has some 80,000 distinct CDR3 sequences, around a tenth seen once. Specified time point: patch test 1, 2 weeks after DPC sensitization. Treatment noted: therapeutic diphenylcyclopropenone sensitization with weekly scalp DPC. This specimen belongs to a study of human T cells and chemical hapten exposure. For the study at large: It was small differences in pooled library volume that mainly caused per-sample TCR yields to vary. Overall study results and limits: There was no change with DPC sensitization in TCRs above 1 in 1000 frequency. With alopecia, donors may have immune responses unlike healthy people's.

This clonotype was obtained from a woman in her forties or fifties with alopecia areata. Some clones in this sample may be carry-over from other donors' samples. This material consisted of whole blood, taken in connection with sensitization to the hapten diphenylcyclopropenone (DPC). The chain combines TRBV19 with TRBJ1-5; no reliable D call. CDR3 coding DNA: TGTGCCTCGGGACAGCCCCAGCATTTT. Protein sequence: CASGQPQHF.